Detailed here is one T cell receptor beta chain. Its antigen remains unidentified. Germline V lookup: CDR1 MDHEN, CDR2 SYDVKM. This CDR3 is 16 amino acids long. The junction had 15 bases not matched to a gene; V was cut back by 5 bases and J by 7 bases. The data belong to a study of cytomegalovirus exposure and HLA in healthy donors. Study-level findings and limits: Exclusion applied to some V segments, including TRBV6-2 and TRBV6-3, as they were indistinguishable. A later analysis associated 15,000 to 20,000 TCR beta sequences with HLA alleles at a 0.05 false discovery rate. Later analysis associated a missense DCLRE1C variant with TCR beta V- and J-gene trimming. Beyond CMV serostatus, there was no information to go on about immune exposure.

With 60 Vbeta and 13 Jbeta primers, the PCR was carried out. The method was immunoSEQ multiplex PCR; TCRdb's version includes in-frame clones alone and lacks a portion of them. The data contain 200,000 to 300,000 clones, roughly four fifths of them seen just once; the ten biggest clones take up 2% to 2.5%. The sequence derives from a woman aged 40 to 55 in good health and CMV-seropositive. The sample consisted of PBMCs. The chain joins TRBV28 to TRBJ1-1, with 8 bases that match TRBD1. Here the CDR3 reads CASSPADRGGGGEAFF. The CDR3 coding sequence is TGTGCCAGCAGTCCCGCCGACAGGGGAGGAGGCGGTGAAGCTTTCTTT.